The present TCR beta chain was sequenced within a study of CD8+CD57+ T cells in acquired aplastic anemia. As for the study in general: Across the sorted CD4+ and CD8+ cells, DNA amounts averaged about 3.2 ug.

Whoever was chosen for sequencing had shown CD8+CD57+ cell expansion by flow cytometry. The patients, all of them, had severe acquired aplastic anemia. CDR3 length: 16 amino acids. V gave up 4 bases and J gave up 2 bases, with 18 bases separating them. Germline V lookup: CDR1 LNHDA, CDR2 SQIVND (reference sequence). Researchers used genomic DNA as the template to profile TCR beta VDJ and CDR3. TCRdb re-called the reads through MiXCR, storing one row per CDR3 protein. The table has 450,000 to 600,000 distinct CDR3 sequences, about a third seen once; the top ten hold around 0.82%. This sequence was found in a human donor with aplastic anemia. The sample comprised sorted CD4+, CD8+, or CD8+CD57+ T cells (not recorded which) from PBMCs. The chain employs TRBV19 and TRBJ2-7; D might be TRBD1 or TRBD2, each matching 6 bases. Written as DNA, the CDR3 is TGTGCCAGTAGTAAGGAGGGCACAGGGAACGCCTACGAGCAGTACTTC. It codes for CASSKEGTGNAYEQYF. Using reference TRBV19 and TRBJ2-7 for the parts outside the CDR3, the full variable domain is DGGITQSPKYLFRKEGQNVTLSCEQNLNHDAMYWYRQDPGQGLRLIYYSQIVNDFQKGDIAEGYSVSREKKESFPLTVTSAQKNPTAFYLCASSKEGTGNAYEQYFGPGTRLTVT.